The 8 T cell receptor beta chains presented below share a single source sample, sequenced in a study of cytomegalovirus exposure and HLA in healthy donors. Researchers ran the PCR with 60 Vbeta and 13 Jbeta primers. Some clones are missing from TCRdb's copy, which holds only in-frame ones; the method was immunoSEQ multiplex PCR. The data show fewer than 300,000 clones, about 80% seen once. The sample was PBMCs. The receptors come from a girl aged 2 to 9 in good health and CMV-seronegative.

The sample holds a few counts of this clone. The rearrangement links TRBV5-8 to TRBJ2-1, with 8 bases fitting TRBD1. Looked up from germline, CDR1 is SGHTS and CDR2 is YDEGEE. The trim removed 6 bases at V and 3 bases at J, leaving 8 bases unmatched. The CDR3 runs to 15 residues. The CDR3 DNA sequence: TGTGCCAGCACCCCCGGGACAGGACGCTACAATGAGCAGTTCTTC. It specifies CASTPGTGRYNEQFF. The full variable domain, in which reference TRBV5-8 and TRBJ2-1 provide the parts outside the CDR3, is EAGVTQSPTHLIKTRGQQATLRCSPISGHTSVYWYQQALGLGLQFLLWYDEGEERNRGNFPPRFSGRQFPNYSSELNVNALELEDSALYLCASTPGTGRYNEQFFGPGTRLTVL.

This chain connects TRBV7-9 to TRBJ1-2; D is unclear. The germline V gene encodes CDR1 SEHNR and CDR2 FQNEAQ (reference sequence). The V end lost 1 base, the J end lost 4 bases, and 7 bases lay between the germline ends. The CDR3 is made up of 13 amino acids. The CDR3, as DNA: TGTGCCAGCAGCTTAGACAGTAGCTATGGCTACACCTTC. Amino acid sequence: CASSLDSSYGYTF.

This clone occurred a few times. The CDR3 loop is CATSRAQREQYF. CDR3 nucleotides: TGTGCCACCAGCAGAGCACAGAGAGAGCAGTACTTC. This rearrangement joins TRBV15 to TRBJ2-5; D is uncertain. The V gene lost 1 base and the J gene lost 11 bases, with 11 bases spanning the gap. CDR1 and CDR2 (germline): LNHNV, YYDKDF (reference sequence). The CDR3 is made up of 12 amino acids.

In its sample, this clone was seen once. This chain connects TRBV27 to TRBJ2-2; D is perhaps TRBD1 (6 bases). V was shortened by 10 bases and J by 6 bases, with 18 bases between the two germline ends. This CDR3 has 14 residues. Germline-derived CDR1 and CDR2 are MNHEY and SMNVEV (reference sequence). CDR3 region: CATGQTGKSGELFF. DNA for the CDR3: TGTGCCACTGGGCAAACAGGGAAATCCGGGGAGCTGTTTTTT.

This clone was recorded once. An end of the junction differs from the germline gene, which may be a read error. V and J are TRBV7-9 and TRBJ2-2; possibly TRBD2 for D (6 bases). Germline V gives CDR1 SEHNR, CDR2 FQNEAQ (reference sequence). This CDR3 is built from 16 residues. CDR3 region: CSSSSRRDQNTGELFF. The DNA of the CDR3 is TGTTCCAGCAGCTCGAGGCGGGACCAGAACACCGGGGAGCTGTTTTTT.

This chain joins TRBV18 and TRBJ2-7, with a weak D call TRBD2 (5 bases). Per germline, CDR1 KGHSH and CDR2 LQKENI. The ends were cut back, 3 bases at V and 1 base at J, with 10 bases in the middle. CDR3 length: 14 residues. The CDR3 spells CASSPREQSYEQYF. In nucleotides, the CDR3 is TGTGCCAGCTCACCCCGGGAACAATCCTACGAGCAGTACTTC.

The CDR3, as DNA: TGTGCCAGCAGCCGGACAGGGAGCGGTGCTTTCTTT. It codes for CASSRTGSGAFF. V gene TRBV7-2 combines with J gene TRBJ1-1; 8 bases agree with TRBD1. V trimming: 5 bases; J trimming: 11 bases; junction bases outside the gene matches: 7. Per the germline V gene, CDR1 is SGHTA and CDR2 is FQGNSA. The CDR3 runs to 12 residues. The full variable domain, completed using reference TRBV7-2 and TRBJ1-1, is GAGVSQSPSNKVTEKGKDVELRCDPISGHTALYWYRQSLGQGLEFLIYFQGNSAPDKSGLPSDRFSAERTGGSVSTLTIQRTQQEDSAVYLCASSRTGSGAFFGQGTRLTVV.

This chain links TRBV12-5 with TRBJ1-2; the match to TRBD1 covers 7 bases. Unmatched junction bases numbered 4, after V lost 5 bases and J lost 4 bases. This CDR3 region has 13 residues. The V gene's germline CDR1 is LGHNT and CDR2 FRNRAP. The CDR3 sequence: CASGPGTAYGYTF. The DNA for the CDR3 is TGTGCTAGTGGTCCCGGGACAGCCTATGGCTACACCTTC.